What follows are 13 T cell receptor beta chains derived from one specimen sequenced in a study of TIL therapy for anti-PD-1-resistant metastatic lung cancer. The immunoSEQ assay was v3. Measured with immunoSEQ multiplex PCR; TCRdb has only the in-frame clones, and not every one. The sample records 57,000 or so clones, around 87% being singletons. The time point was: pre-treatment sample, taken before nivolumab and TIL therapy. The sample here was blood, taken at baseline. These receptors all stem from a person between 25 and 79 years old with non-small cell lung cancer.

Turning to this clone: At one end the junction does not follow the germline gene, possibly because of a read error. The chain combines TRBV3-1 (or the pseudogene TRBV3-2) with TRBJ2-3, with D uncertain. Germline assignment: CDR1 LGHDT and CDR2 YNNKEL (reference sequence). The CDR3 consists of 14 residues. CDR3 loop: CASTQGRARDTQYF. In DNA form, the CDR3 reads TGTGCCAGCACCCAAGGTCGGGCTCGGGATACGCAGTATTTT.

V and J are TRBV19 and TRBJ1-1; 8 bases are shared with TRBD1. The CDR3 runs 14 residues. CDR1 and CDR2 from the germline V gene are LNHDA and SQIVND (reference sequence). Trimming removed 5 bases from V and 6 bases from J; junction bases left unmatched: 8. The CDR3 region is CASSPTGGIAEAFF. CDR3 nucleotides: TGTGCCAGTAGTCCTACAGGGGGAATAGCTGAAGCTTTCTTT.

The chain uses TRBV7-8 and TRBJ1-4; no firm D call. This CDR3 region has 15 residues. V was trimmed by 1 base and J by 4 bases, leaving 10 bases between them. The germline CDR1 and CDR2 sequences are SGHVS and FQNEAQ. This CDR3 reads CASSLGTGFNEKLFF. The DNA of the CDR3 is TGTGCCAGCAGCTTAGGCACGGGTTTTAATGAAAAACTGTTTTTT.

In the case of this clone: Other DNA sequences in the same sample also yield this CDR3. As DNA, the CDR3 is TGCGCCAGCAGCTTGGTCTCGGATACGCAGTATTTT. Its protein is CASSLVSDTQYF. The chain links TRBV5-1 to TRBJ2-3; D not resolved. CDR3 length: 12 residues. Looked up from germline, CDR1 is SGHRS and CDR2 is YFSETQ. Trimming stripped 0 bases from V and 6 bases from J, with 5 bases between.

The gene calls are TRBV4-1 and TRBJ2-2; the D is unclear. The CDR3 spans 15 residues. Trimming pared 5 bases from V and 4 bases from J, leaving 14 bases between. CDR1 and CDR2 (germline): MGHRA, YSYEKL. CDR3 loop: CASSYNHELTGELFF. The CDR3 DNA follows: TGCGCCAGCAGCTATAACCACGAACTCACCGGGGAGCTGTTTTTT.

The CDR3 coding sequence is TGTGCCAGCGGAATTAGTCTGGGTGGTGGGGCCAACGTCCTGACTTTC. Protein: CASGISLGGGANVLTF. This chain uses TRBV27 with TRBJ2-6; D is undetermined. Germline V gene data show CDR1 as MNHEY and CDR2 as SMNVEV (reference sequence). V was clipped by 8 bases and J by 3 bases, with 17 bases between them. This CDR3 spans 16 amino acids.

This rearrangement joins TRBV11-2 to TRBJ2-7; D gene ambiguous. Trimming removed 6 bases from V and 1 base from J, with 4 bases in between. This CDR3 region has 11 residues. In germline, CDR1 is SGHAT, CDR2 FQNNGV. The DNA of the CDR3 is TGTGCCAGCAGTTCTTCCTACGAGCAGTACTTC. Translating gives CASSSSYEQYF.

The rearrangement links TRBV6-6 to TRBJ1-6; D not resolved. Per germline, CDR1 MNHNY and CDR2 SVGAGI (reference sequence). Trimming left V 8 bases short and J 8 bases short, with 22 bases between. This CDR3 spans 16 amino acids. This chain's CDR3 is CASRREAGTSYSPLHF. The DNA of the CDR3 is TGTGCCAGCCGTCGAGAGGCCGGCACATCCTATTCACCCCTCCACTTT.

This clone was seen only once. The chain joins TRBV30 to TRBJ1-4; D not certain. Germline V gene lookup returns CDR1 GTSNPN and CDR2 SVGIG (reference sequence). The CDR3 contains 13 residues. The V gene lost 4 bases and the J gene lost 5 bases, with 11 bases spanning the gap. CDR3: CAWNRGSNEKLFF. The CDR3 DNA follows: TGTGCCTGGAATAGAGGGAGCAATGAAAAACTGTTTTTT.

Only a few counts were recorded for this clone. This chain links TRBV5-1 with TRBJ1-6, with TRBD1 as a possible D gene (5 bases). V lost 1 base to trimming and J lost 4 bases, with 12 bases between them. Looked up from germline, CDR1 is SGHRS and CDR2 is YFSETQ. The CDR3 loop spans 16 amino acids. The CDR3 loop is CASSLTGVPYNSPLHF. In nucleotides, the CDR3 is TGCGCCAGCAGCTTGACAGGAGTTCCGTATAATTCACCCCTCCACTTT.

This clone was observed a handful of times. The V call is TRBV2, the J call TRBJ2-7; unclear D gene. CDR1 is SNHLY, CDR2 FYNNEI, per germline. This CDR3 region has 14 residues. Trimming stripped 2 bases from V and 1 base from J, with 9 bases between. The CDR3 DNA sequence: TGTGCCAGCAGTGAATCCTACGGATCCTACGAGCAGTACTTC. It translates to CASSESYGSYEQYF. Full variable domain (rest looked up from reference TRBV2 and TRBJ2-7): EPEVTQTPSHQVTQMGQEVILRCVPISNHLYFYWYRQILGQKVEFLVSFYNNEISEKSEIFDDQFSVERPDGSNFTLKIRSTKLEDSAMYFCASSESYGSYEQYFGPGTRLTVT.

The chain recombines TRBV7-6 with TRBJ1-4, with D maybe TRBD1 (6 bases). Trimming removed 0 bases from V and 8 bases from J, with 16 bases in between. There are 16 residues in the CDR3. In germline, CDR1 is SGHVS, CDR2 FNYEAQ. CDR3 DNA sequence: TGTGCCAGCAGCTTAGCGCTGGCAGGGGAGGGCGAAAAACTGTTTTTT. Translation gives CASSLALAGEGEKLFF.

The chain combines TRBV19 with TRBJ1-5; no definite D call. V was clipped by 3 bases and J by 4 bases, with 7 bases between them. Germline values: CDR1 LNHDA, CDR2 SQIVND (reference sequence). The length of the CDR3 is 13 residues. The CDR3 region has the DNA TGTGCCAGTAGTATCGCGGAAAATCAGCCCCAGCATTTT. Its protein product is CASSIAENQPQHF.